These 18 T cell receptor beta chains were sequenced from one sample in a study of T cells in Graves' hyperthyroidism and ophthalmopathy. Amplification of TCR beta CDR3 regions was performed using RNA transcripts as template. In the first-round RT-PCR of the TCR CDR3, the HTBI primer set was used. TCRdb re-called the multiplex PCR reads with MiXCR, one entry per CDR3 protein. The sample includes 350,000 to 400,000 distinct CDR3 sequences, just under 15% of them seen just once. The sequenced sample was blood. The source of these receptors is a woman younger than 45 with Graves' hyperthyroidism.

This clonotype was seen ten or more times. The chain couples TRBV10-3 to TRBJ2-7; TRBD1 aligns across 9 bases. CDR3 length: 16 residues. Losses at the gene ends were 4 bases for V and 3 bases for J; bases not matched to a gene: 10. Germline-derived CDR1 and CDR2 are ENHRY and SYGVKD. CDR3 residues: CAISANGQGSVYEQYF. The CDR3 coding sequence is TGTGCCATCAGTGCTAACGGACAGGGGAGTGTCTACGAGCAGTACTTC.

This clonotype appeared many times. The rearrangement joins TRBV6-5 to TRBJ2-7; D possibly matches TRBD1 or TRBD2 (5 bases each). The CDR3 length is 13 residues. Germline lookup yields CDR1 MNHEY and CDR2 SVGAGI. Trimming cost V 4 bases and J 1 base, with 8 bases left between them. The CDR3 nucleotides are TGTGCCAGCAGTTGGGACGGATCCTACGAGCAGTACTTC. Translated: CASSWDGSYEQYF.

This clonotype was picked up many times. The chain joins TRBV7-9 to TRBJ1-1, with 10 positions matching TRBD1. The germline V gene has CDR1 SEHNR and CDR2 FQNEAQ (reference sequence). Trimming cost V 5 bases and J 1 base; bases outside gene matches: 7. CDR3 length: 16 amino acids. CDR3 in DNA: TGTGCCAGCAGCCCTAGGGACAGGGGCTGGAACACTGAAGCTTTCTTT. Protein sequence: CASSPRDRGWNTEAFF.

In this sample, this clonotype turned up a few times. The chain employs TRBV28 and TRBJ2-2, with D perhaps TRBD1 (5 bases). The germline gives CDR1 MDHEN, CDR2 SYDVKM. The V end lost 7 bases, the J end lost 1 base, and 7 bases lay between the germline ends. CDR3 length: 13 amino acids. The CDR3 sequence is CASNRQNTGELFF. The CDR3 DNA sequence: TGTGCCAGCAACAGGCAGAACACCGGGGAGCTGTTTTTT.

In this sample, this clonotype turned up many times. V is TRBV3-1 and J is TRBJ1-1; TRBD1 matches at 7 bases. This CDR3 comprises 16 residues. V shed 1 base and J 1 base; nucleotides not matched to a gene: 6. Per the germline V gene, CDR1 is LGHDT and CDR2 is YNNKEL (reference sequence). CDR3 in amino acids: CASSQVGQLPNTEAFF. For the CDR3, the DNA is TGTGCCAGCAGCCAAGTGGGACAGCTTCCGAACACTGAAGCTTTCTTT.

This clonotype was seen more than once but under ten times. V gene TRBV20-1 combines with J gene TRBJ2-4, with D possibly being TRBD1 or TRBD2 (8 bases each). The V gene lost 5 bases and the J gene lost 3 bases, with 17 bases spanning the gap. CDR1 is DFQATT and CDR2 is SNEGSKA in the germline V gene (reference sequence). The CDR3 is 15 residues long. This CDR3 reads CSAPLSGTGKNIQYF. CDR3 sequence (DNA): TGCAGTGCTCCGCTTAGCGGGACAGGCAAAAACATTCAGTACTTC.

The chain links TRBV20-1 to TRBJ2-7; 9 positions agree with TRBD1. The CDR3 is made up of 16 amino acids. The trim removed 1 base at V and 8 bases at J, leaving 15 bases unmatched. Germline CDR1 DFQATT, CDR2 SNEGSKA (reference sequence). This chain's CDR3 is CSARARPGQGTLKQYF. For the CDR3, the DNA is TGCAGTGCTAGAGCAAGACCGGGACAGGGTACCCTTAAGCAGTACTTC.

This clonotype was found a few times. V is TRBV18 and J is TRBJ1-4, with D tentatively TRBD1 (5 bases). This CDR3 has 15 residues. V was trimmed by 4 bases and J by 4 bases, leaving 13 bases between them. Germline-derived CDR1 and CDR2 are KGHSH and LQKENI. CDR3 sequence: CASSRQQENNEKLFF. Written as DNA, the CDR3 is TGTGCCAGCTCACGTCAACAGGAAAATAATGAAAAACTGTTTTTT.

In its sample, this clonotype was seen a few times. In nucleotides, the CDR3 is TGTGCCAGCAGCTTAGATTGGTTAGCGGGGGTCCAAGAGACCCAGTACTTC. It translates to CASSLDWLAGVQETQYF. The V and J genes are TRBV7-2 and TRBJ2-5; TRBD2 matches 9 bases. The V gene's germline CDR1 is SGHTA and CDR2 FQGNSA. CDR3 length: 17 residues. The V segment lost 1 base and the J segment 1 base; nucleotides outside the gene matches: 7.

The V and J genes are TRBV20-1 and TRBJ1-3; a weak D match, TRBD1 (5 bases). Germline CDR1 DFQATT, CDR2 SNEGSKA (reference sequence). The CDR3 length is 13 residues. V shed 6 bases and J shed 2 bases, with 11 bases lying between them. CDR3 in DNA: TGCAGTGCCAGTGGAGGGGCTGGAAACACCATATATTTT. Its protein product is CSASGGAGNTIYF.

This sequence joins TRBV6-1 and TRBJ1-5; D is uncertain. This CDR3 spans 15 amino acids. Deletions cut 2 bases from V and 6 bases from J, with 14 bases between. CDR1 is MNHNS, CDR2 SASEGT, per germline. CDR3 nucleotide sequence: TGTGCCAGCAGTGAATTACTGGGAATGGCTCAGCCCCAGCATTTT. It translates to CASSELLGMAQPQHF.

This clonotype was seen repeatedly, ten times or more. The chain is built from TRBV7-2 and TRBJ2-7, with D perhaps TRBD1 (5 bases). The ends were cut back, 5 bases at V and 3 bases at J, with 11 bases in the middle. The CDR3 covers 13 residues. The germline gives CDR1 SGHTA, CDR2 FQGNSA. The chain's CDR3 is CASSLQGYYEQYF. The DNA for the CDR3 is TGTGCCAGCAGCCTGCAGGGCTACTACGAGCAGTACTTC.

This clonotype was counted between two and nine times. The gene calls are TRBV4-1 and TRBJ2-7, with 8 bases matching TRBD1. Germline V gene sequence: CDR1 MGHRA, CDR2 YSYEKL. The CDR3 has 15 residues. V lost 5 bases to trimming and J lost 3 bases; unmatched junction nucleotides: 9. DNA for the CDR3: TGCGCCAGCAGCTCTACGACAGGGGAGTTCTACGAGCAGTACTTC. Encoded protein: CASSSTTGEFYEQYF.

This clonotype was counted a few times. CDR3 nucleotides: TGTGCCAGTAACCAACAGGGGGTTGAGACCCAGTACTTC. Amino acids: CASNQQGVETQYF. The rearrangement joins TRBV19 to TRBJ2-5; 8 bases match TRBD1. From germline, CDR1 is LNHDA and CDR2 SQIVND (reference sequence). V lost 7 bases and J lost 5; bases outside the gene matches: 6. The CDR3 has 13 residues.

This clonotype was observed many times. The chain has TRBV28 and TRBJ2-1; 8 positions agree with TRBD2. The CDR3 loop spans 15 amino acids. Trimming took 5 bases from V and 2 from J; bases not matched to a gene: 5. Per the germline V gene, CDR1 is MDHEN and CDR2 is SYDVKM. The CDR3 loop reads CASSVLAETYNEQFF. CDR3 DNA sequence: TGTGCCAGCAGTGTACTAGCGGAGACCTACAATGAGCAGTTCTTC.

In its sample, this clonotype was seen a few times. This chain links TRBV12-5 with TRBJ2-2, with a weak D call TRBD2 (5 bases). The germline CDR1 and CDR2 sequences are LGHNT and FRNRAP. Trimming took 4 bases from V and 7 from J, leaving 25 bases between them. CDR3 length: 18 amino acids. The CDR3 loop is CASGSILSNLARDGELFF. CDR3 DNA: TGTGCTAGTGGTTCAATTCTTTCTAATCTGGCCCGGGACGGGGAGCTGTTTTTT.

This clonotype has only a few counts. V usage is TRBV29-1 and J usage is TRBJ2-1, with D perhaps matching TRBD1 or TRBD2 (5 bases each). The germline V gene has CDR1 SQVTM and CDR2 ANQGSEA. V lost 6 bases and J lost 4, with 16 bases in between. The CDR3 is 14 amino acids. This chain's CDR3 is CSVPTRGGYNEQFF. DNA for the CDR3: TGCAGCGTACCAACTAGGGGTGGGTACAATGAGCAGTTCTTC.

This clonotype has ten or more counts. The chain uses TRBV28 and TRBJ2-7; possibly TRBD1 for D (7 bases). V gave up 3 bases and J gave up 2 bases, with 14 bases separating them. The CDR3 has 15 residues. CDR1 MDHEN and CDR2 SYDVKM come from the germline V gene. The CDR3 bases are TGTGCCAGCAGTTTCACAGGGGAGGCCCCCTACGAGCAGTACTTC. Its protein is CASSFTGEAPYEQYF.